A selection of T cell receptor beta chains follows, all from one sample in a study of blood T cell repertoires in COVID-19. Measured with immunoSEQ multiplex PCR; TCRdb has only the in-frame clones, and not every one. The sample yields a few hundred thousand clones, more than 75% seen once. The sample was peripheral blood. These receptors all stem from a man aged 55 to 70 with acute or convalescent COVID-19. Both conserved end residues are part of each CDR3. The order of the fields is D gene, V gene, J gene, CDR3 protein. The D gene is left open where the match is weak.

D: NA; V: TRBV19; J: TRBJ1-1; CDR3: CASSEGHHLSNTEAFF
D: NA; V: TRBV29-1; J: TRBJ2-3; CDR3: CSVLSRVNTDTQYF
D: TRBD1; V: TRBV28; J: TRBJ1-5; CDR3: CASSPGTGGIGGNQPQHF
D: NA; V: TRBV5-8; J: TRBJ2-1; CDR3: CASSLSRAYYNEQFF
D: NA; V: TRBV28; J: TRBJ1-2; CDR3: CASSFGRGKSYTF
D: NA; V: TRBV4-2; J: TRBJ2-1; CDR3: CASSQDQSLSNEQFF
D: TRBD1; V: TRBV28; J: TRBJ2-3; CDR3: CASSDPGGPPHTQYF
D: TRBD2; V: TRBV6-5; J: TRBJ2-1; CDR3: CATAGLPFGSEQFF
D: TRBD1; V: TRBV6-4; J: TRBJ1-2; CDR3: CASSDLTGGYTF
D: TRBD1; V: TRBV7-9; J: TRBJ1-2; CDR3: CASSSRDRGIGGYTF
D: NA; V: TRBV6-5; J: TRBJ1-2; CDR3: CASPGGGAGGYTF
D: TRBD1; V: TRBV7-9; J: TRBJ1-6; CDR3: CASSSDRGFNNSPLHF
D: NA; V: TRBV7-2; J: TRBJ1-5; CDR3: CASSLEGWENQPQHF
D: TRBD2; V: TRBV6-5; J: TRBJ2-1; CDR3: CASRARRGAYNEQFF
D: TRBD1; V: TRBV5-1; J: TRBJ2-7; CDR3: CASSLPDRGEQYF
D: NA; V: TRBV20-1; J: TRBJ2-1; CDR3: CSASLQGYNEQFF
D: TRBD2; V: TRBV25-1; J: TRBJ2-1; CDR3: CASSEIAGDEQFF
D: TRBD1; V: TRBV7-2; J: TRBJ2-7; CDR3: CASSWDRGLYEQYF
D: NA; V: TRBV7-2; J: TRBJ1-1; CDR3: CASSPHRAPNTEAFF
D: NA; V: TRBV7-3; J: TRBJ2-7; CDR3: CASSSDSSPAQYF
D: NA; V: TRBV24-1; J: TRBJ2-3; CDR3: CATSVGASGTDTQYF
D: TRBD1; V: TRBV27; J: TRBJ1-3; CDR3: CASSSAGTGGGNTIYF
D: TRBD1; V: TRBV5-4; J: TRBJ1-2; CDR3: CASRDRDRGDYGYTF
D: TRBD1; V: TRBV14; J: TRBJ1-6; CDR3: CASSQLGQALHF
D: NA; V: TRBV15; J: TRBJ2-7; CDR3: CATSSRRGTGTDEQYF
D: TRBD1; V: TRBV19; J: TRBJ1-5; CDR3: CASSTQGGSNQPQHF
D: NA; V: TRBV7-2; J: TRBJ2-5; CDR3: CASSQRDWKETQYF
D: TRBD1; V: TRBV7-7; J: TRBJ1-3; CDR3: CASSRDRGLGNTIYF
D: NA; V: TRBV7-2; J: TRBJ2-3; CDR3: CASSLESEIGTQYF
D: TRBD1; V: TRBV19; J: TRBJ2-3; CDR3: CASSRATGRADTQYF
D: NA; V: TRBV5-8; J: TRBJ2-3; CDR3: CASSQGHPSTDTQYF
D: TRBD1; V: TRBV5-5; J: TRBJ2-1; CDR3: CASSFLTGTGMGNEQFF
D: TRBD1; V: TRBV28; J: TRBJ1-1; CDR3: CATWTGGYTEAFF
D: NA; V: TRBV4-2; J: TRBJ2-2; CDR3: CASSQVIQASTGELFF
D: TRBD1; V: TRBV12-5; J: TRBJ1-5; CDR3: CASGSVQGYYSNQPQHF
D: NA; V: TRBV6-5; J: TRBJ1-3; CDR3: CASCDRSLSGNTIYF
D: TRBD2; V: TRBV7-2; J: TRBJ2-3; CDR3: CASSLLTGGLDTQYF
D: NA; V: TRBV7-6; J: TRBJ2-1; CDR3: CASSPLGGAPNYNEQFF
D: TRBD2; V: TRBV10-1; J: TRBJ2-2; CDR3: CASSERGGSGELFF
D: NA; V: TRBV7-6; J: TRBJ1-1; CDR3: CASSSQGYTEAFF
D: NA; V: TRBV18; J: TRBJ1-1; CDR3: CASSPRKERNTEAFF
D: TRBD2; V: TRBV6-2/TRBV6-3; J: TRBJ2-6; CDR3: CASSPPWGGRSGANVLTF
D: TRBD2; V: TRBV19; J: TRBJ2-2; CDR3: CASSLGRGNTGELFF
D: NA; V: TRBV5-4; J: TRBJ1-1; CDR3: CAFQGPTEAFF
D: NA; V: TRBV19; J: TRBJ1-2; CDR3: CASSIGAGVGYGYTF
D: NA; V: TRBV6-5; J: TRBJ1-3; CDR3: CASRAAASGNTIYF
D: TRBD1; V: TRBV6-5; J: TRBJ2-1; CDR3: CASSRDRGLNEQFF
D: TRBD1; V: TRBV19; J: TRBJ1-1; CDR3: CASSIKAGQGWYTEAFF
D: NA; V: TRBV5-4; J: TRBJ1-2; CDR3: CASSPELQGSYGYTF